This passage covers 10 T cell receptor beta chains from one sample sequenced in a study of shared clonotypes between healthy human individuals. Sequenced by immunoSEQ multiplex PCR; TCRdb stores in-frame clones only, minus some. Of 2 million to 2.5 million clones listed, approximately 95% are singletons. The sample comprised naive CD4+ T cells from PBMCs. Subset defined: CD45RA+ positively selected. All receptors come from a man younger than 35 in good health. Some clones in this sample may be carry-over from other donors' samples.

This chain connects TRBV7-2 to TRBJ1-3; D is possibly TRBD1 (5 bases). The CDR3 has 15 residues. The V end lost 4 bases, the J end lost 2 bases, and 12 bases lay between the germline ends. From germline, CDR1 is SGHTA and CDR2 FQGNSA. The CDR3 DNA reads as TGTGCCAGCAGCTCCTGGACAAGAACTGGAAACACCATATATTTT. Protein: CASSSWTRTGNTIYF.

The chain employs TRBV28 and TRBJ2-7; D tentatively fits TRBD1 or TRBD2 (5 bases each). V was clipped by 2 bases and J by 9 bases, with 17 bases between them. Germline V lookup: CDR1 MDHEN, CDR2 SYDVKM. The CDR3 runs 14 residues. The CDR3, as DNA: TGTGCCAGCAGTTTAAGGGACGCTACCAAGGGGCAGTACTTC. Its translation is CASSLRDATKGQYF.

V is TRBV7-3 and J is TRBJ2-2; D is undetermined. The CDR3 runs 16 residues. V was cut by 1 base and J by 2 bases, with 11 bases left in between. Germline CDR1 reads SGHTA; CDR2 reads FQGTGA. The CDR3 loop reads CASSLNNGINTGELFF. The CDR3 DNA reads as TGTGCCAGCAGCTTAAATAATGGCATTAACACCGGGGAGCTGTTTTTT.

As for this clone: Other nucleotide sequences from this sample produce the same CDR3. The chain joins TRBV28 to TRBJ2-7, with D tentatively TRBD2 (5 bases). The germline V gene has CDR1 MDHEN and CDR2 SYDVKM. V was cut by 5 bases and J by 4 bases, with 9 bases left in between. This CDR3 comprises 12 residues. CDR3 residues: CASSLRGYEQYF. The CDR3 DNA sequence: TGTGCCAGCAGTCTCCGGGGATACGAGCAGTACTTC.

A single count supports this clone. V gene TRBV5-4 combines with J gene TRBJ2-7; possibly TRBD1 for D (5 bases). The CDR3 totals 14 residues. Germline V gives CDR1 SGHNT, CDR2 YYREEE (reference sequence). Trimming took 9 bases from V and 6 from J, leaving 22 bases between them. Here the CDR3 reads CATRLHLNRGEQYF. The DNA for the CDR3 is TGTGCCACACGCCTACACCTCAATAGGGGCGAGCAGTACTTC.

This clone has a handful of counts. The J gene is TRBJ2-2, the V gene TRBV19; TRBD1 or TRBD2 may be the D gene (7 bases each). This CDR3 region has 17 residues. V gave up 9 bases and J gave up 4 bases, with 24 bases separating them. Germline V gives CDR1 LNHDA, CDR2 SQIVND (reference sequence). The CDR3 loop is CASIRDSRLAGTGELFF. The CDR3 nucleotides are TGTGCCAGCATCCGGGACAGCAGACTAGCTGGCACCGGGGAGCTGTTTTTT. Combining the CDR3 with reference TRBV19 and TRBJ2-2 gives the whole variable domain DGGITQSPKYLFRKEGQNVTLSCEQNLNHDAMYWYRQDPGQGLRLIYYSQIVNDFQKGDIAEGYSVSREKKESFPLTVTSAQKNPTAFYLCASIRDSRLAGTGELFFGEGSRLTVL.

The rearrangement uses TRBV9 and TRBJ1-2; perhaps TRBD1 as D (5 bases). The CDR3 is 19 residues long. Trimming took 0 bases from V and 8 from J, leaving 29 bases between them. The germline CDR1 and CDR2 sequences are SGDLS and YYNGEE. Written as DNA, the CDR3 is TGTGCCAGCAGCGTAGGGGACGGATCACCTCTCAGGTCCCTCAGGGGCTACACCTTC. Protein: CASSVGDGSPLRSLRGYTF.

V gene TRBV28 combines with J gene TRBJ2-7; TRBD1 might be the D (5 bases). V lost 5 bases to trimming and J lost 1 base, with 15 bases between them. Germline V gene lookup returns CDR1 MDHEN and CDR2 SYDVKM. The CDR3 has 15 amino acids. The DNA of the CDR3 is TGTGCCAGCAGTCTCACAGGTAAACCATCCTACGAGCAGTACTTC. Translation gives CASSLTGKPSYEQYF.

The gene calls are TRBV5-1 and TRBJ1-1, with D hard to call. The CDR3 loop spans 14 amino acids. With 4 bases removed from V and 0 bases from J, the gap between germline ends came to 10 bases. Germline loops: CDR1 SGHRS, CDR2 YFSETQ. The CDR3 is CASSGYKMNTEAFF. The DNA for the CDR3 is TGCGCCAGCAGCGGATACAAAATGAACACTGAAGCTTTCTTT.

The CDR3 DNA follows: TGTGCCAGCTCACCGGTGGTAACCACTGAGCAGTTCTTC. Protein sequence: CASSPVVTTEQFF. V is TRBV18 and J is TRBJ2-1; D call uncertain. The length of the CDR3 is 13 residues. The V end lost 3 bases, the J end lost 9 bases, and 12 bases lay between the germline ends. CDR1 and CDR2 from the germline V gene are KGHSH and LQKENI.